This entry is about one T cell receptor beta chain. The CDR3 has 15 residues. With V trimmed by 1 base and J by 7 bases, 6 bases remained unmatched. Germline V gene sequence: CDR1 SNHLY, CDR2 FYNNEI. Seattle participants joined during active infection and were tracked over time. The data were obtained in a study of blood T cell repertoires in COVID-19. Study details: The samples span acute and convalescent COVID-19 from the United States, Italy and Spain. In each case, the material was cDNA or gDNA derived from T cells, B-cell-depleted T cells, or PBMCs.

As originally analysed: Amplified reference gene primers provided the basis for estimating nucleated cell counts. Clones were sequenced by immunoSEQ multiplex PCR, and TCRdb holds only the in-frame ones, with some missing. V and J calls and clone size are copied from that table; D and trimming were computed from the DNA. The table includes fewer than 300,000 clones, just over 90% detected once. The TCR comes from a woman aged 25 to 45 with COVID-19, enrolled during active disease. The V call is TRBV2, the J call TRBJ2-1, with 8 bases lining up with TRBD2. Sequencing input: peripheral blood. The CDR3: CASSEESGRGNEQFF. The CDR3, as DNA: TGTGCCAGCAGTGAAGAGAGCGGGAGAGGGAATGAGCAGTTCTTC.